The 24 T cell receptor beta chains listed next were all sequenced from one sample in a study of breast tumors, draining lymph nodes, adjacent tissues. In TCRdb, the multiplex PCR reads were re-called with MiXCR into one record per CDR3 protein. This sample has roughly 14,000 distinct CDR3 sequences, with roughly 50% found just once. The sequencing input was tumor-adjacent breast tissue. The receptor source for this set is a female donor with breast cancer. Some clones in this sample may be carry-over from other donors' samples.

By its share, this clonotype is medium-sized (0.01 to 0.1%). The chain employs TRBV20-1 and TRBJ2-7; D might be TRBD1 (6 bases). CDR3 length equals 14 residues. Germline values: CDR1 DFQATT, CDR2 SNEGSKA (reference sequence). The V and J ends lost 6 bases and 1 base respectively, with 16 bases between them. The DNA of the CDR3 is TGCAGTGCAACAGACAGGTCCCAGTCCTACGAGCAGTACTTC. Translated, it gives CSATDRSQSYEQYF.

Note on this clonotype: The missing conserved phenylalanine or tryptophan at the end of this CDR3 makes a read error likely. Because the CDR3's place on the DNA is in doubt, the DNA is left out and the CDR3 is given as listed by TCRdb. The gene calls are TRBV7-9 and TRBJ2-7; the D call of TRBD1 is as the table states it, not checked on the DNA. Per germline, CDR1 SEHNR and CDR2 FQNEAQ (reference sequence). The CDR3 spans 14 residues, counting both ends. CDR3 region: CASSLDTGSHERYL.

The chain employs TRBV2 and TRBJ2-1; D is uncertain. CDR3 size: 14 residues. The V gene lost 6 bases and the J gene lost 6 bases, with 15 bases spanning the gap. From germline, CDR1 is SNHLY and CDR2 FYNNEI. The CDR3 loop is CASRGQAQRNEQFF. In DNA, the CDR3 is TGTGCCAGCAGAGGCCAGGCACAGCGCAATGAGCAGTTCTTC.

The CDR3 region has the DNA TGTGCCAGCCCCCCGGGACAGGCCACAGATACGCAGTATTTT. Protein product: CASPPGQATDTQYF. The chain joins TRBV5-5 to TRBJ2-3, with 8 nucleotides matching TRBD1. Per germline, CDR1 SGHKS and CDR2 YYEKEE (reference sequence). CDR3 size: 14 residues. Trimming took 7 bases from V and 2 from J; bases not matched to a gene: 6.

This clonotype was detected ten times or more. The chain is built from TRBV6-2 or TRBV6-3 and TRBJ2-7, with D perhaps being TRBD1 or TRBD2 (6 bases each). V dropped 5 bases and J dropped 3 bases, with 14 bases sitting between them. The germline V gene encodes CDR1 MNHEY and CDR2 SVGEGT. CDR3 length: 14 residues. Here the CDR3 reads CASSPGGQIYEQYF. CDR3 nucleotides: TGTGCCAGCAGTCCCGGGGGACAAATCTACGAGCAGTACTTC.

CDR3: CSVEQPGTITGELFF. CDR3 in DNA: TGCAGCGTTGAGCAACCCGGGACTATCACCGGGGAGCTGTTTTTT. The gene calls are TRBV29-1 and TRBJ2-2; 7 positions agree with TRBD2. The CDR3 has 15 residues. J lost 4 bases, V lost 3 bases, and 8 bases had no gene match. Germline CDR1 is SQVTM and CDR2 is ANQGSEA.

This clonotype is judged medium-sized. J is TRBJ1-4 and V is TRBV9; D gene unclear. The germline V and J ends were trimmed by 4 bases and 0 bases, with 10 bases remaining between them. This CDR3 spans 15 amino acids. Germline V gene lookup returns CDR1 SGDLS and CDR2 YYNGEE. For the CDR3, the DNA is TGTGCCAGCAGCTCCTCCGGGACAACTAATGAAAAACTGTTTTTT. It codes for CASSSSGTTNEKLFF.

This clonotype was counted many times. The chain's CDR3 is CAWRTSGQETQYF. In nucleotides, the CDR3 is TGTGCCTGGAGGACTAGCGGGCAAGAGACCCAGTACTTC. The chain uses TRBV30 and TRBJ2-5; TRBD2 matches 10 bases. J was trimmed by 2 bases and V by 3 bases; bases with no gene match: 0. Looked up from germline, CDR1 is GTSNPN and CDR2 is SVGIG (reference sequence). This CDR3 is built from 13 residues.

V and J are TRBV5-1 and TRBJ1-5; 8 nucleotides match TRBD1. In germline, CDR1 is SGHRS, CDR2 YFSETQ. The CDR3 consists of 15 residues. Trimming took 0 bases from V and 11 from J; bases not matched to a gene: 10. The CDR3 loop is CASSLEDRDDGTQHF. In DNA form, the CDR3 reads TGCGCCAGCAGCTTGGAGGACAGGGACGATGGGACCCAGCATTTT.

The chain has TRBV4-3 and TRBJ2-1; possibly TRBD2 for D (5 bases). With 2 bases removed from V and 8 bases from J, the gap between germline ends came to 19 bases. Germline V gives CDR1 LGHNA, CDR2 YSLEER. The CDR3 consists of 16 residues. Here the CDR3 DNA reads TGCGCCAGCAGCCAACGGCTAGCATTGAACCAACATGAGCAGTTCTTC. Amino acids: CASSQRLALNQHEQFF.

About this clonotype itself: At one boundary the junction diverges from the germline segment, which might be a read error. The chain couples TRBV12-3 or TRBV12-4 to TRBJ2-7; the match to TRBD2 covers 7 bases. CDR3 size: 14 residues. CDR3 in DNA: TGTGCCAGCAGCTTAGCTAGCGGAGCCTACGAGCAGTACTTC. It encodes CASSLASGAYEQYF.

This clonotype has only a few counts. The CDR3 loop is CASSEGFEKLFF. The CDR3, as DNA: TGTGCCAGCAGTGAAGGGTTCGAAAAACTGTTTTTT. The J gene is TRBJ1-4, the V gene TRBV2; D is unclear. From germline, CDR1 is SNHLY and CDR2 FYNNEI. Trimming stripped 1 base from V and 8 bases from J, with 5 bases between. The CDR3 is 12 residues long. The whole variable domain, filled in from reference TRBV2 and TRBJ1-4, reads EPEVTQTPSHQVTQMGQEVILRCVPISNHLYFYWYRQILGQKVEFLVSFYNNEISEKSEIFDDQFSVERPDGSNFTLKIRSTKLEDSAMYFCASSEGFEKLFFGSGTQLSVL.

This chain joins TRBV7-2 and TRBJ1-2, with D uncertain. The ends were cut back, 1 base at V and 2 bases at J, with 5 bases in the middle. This CDR3 has 13 residues. Germline V lookup: CDR1 SGHTA, CDR2 FQGNSA. CDR3 residues: CASSLGANYGYTF. In DNA, the CDR3 is TGTGCCAGCAGCTTAGGGGCGAACTATGGCTACACCTTC.

The chain carries TRBV2 and TRBJ1-4, with D unresolved. CDR1 and CDR2 from the germline V gene are SNHLY and FYNNEI. V lost 1 base and J lost 8, with 17 bases in between. The CDR3 spans 16 residues. CDR3 residues: CASSEVGRVAGEKLFF. In nucleotides, the CDR3 is TGTGCCAGCAGTGAAGTAGGGCGGGTTGCGGGGGAAAAACTGTTTTTT.

This clonotype has a count of ten or more. This chain links TRBV3-1 with TRBJ1-2; 7 bases are shared with TRBD1. J was trimmed by 7 bases and V by 4 bases; bases with no gene match: 9. The CDR3 totals 14 residues. Germline lookup yields CDR1 LGHDT and CDR2 YNNKEL (reference sequence). The CDR3 region is CASSPMGQIAGYTF. The CDR3 DNA is TGTGCCAGCAGCCCTATGGGACAGATTGCTGGCTACACCTTC.

The gene calls are TRBV7-3 and TRBJ2-2, with TRBD1 as a possible D gene (5 bases). The CDR3 runs 16 residues. V was shortened by 4 bases and J by 3 bases, with 15 bases between the two germline ends. CDR1 SGHTA and CDR2 FQGTGA come from the germline V gene. The DNA of the CDR3 is TGTGCCAGCAGCTCGCCAGGGCAGGGTTACACCGGGGAGCTGTTTTTT. Translation: CASSSPGQGYTGELFF.

The DNA of the CDR3 is TGTGCCAGCAGCTTAGTCAGCTACACCTTC. The encoded protein is CASSLVSYTF. V usage is TRBV7-9 and J usage is TRBJ1-2; no reliable D call. This CDR3 is 10 amino acids long. V was pared by 1 base and J by 9 bases, with 3 bases between. CDR1 and CDR2 from the germline V gene are SEHNR and FQNEAQ (reference sequence).

Relative to its sample, this clonotype is medium-sized. The CDR3 DNA reads TGTGCCAGCAGCTCAGGTCCCACGACCGGGGGTAGCTACGAGCAGTACTTC. This gives the protein CASSSGPTTGGSYEQYF. The gene calls are TRBV7-8 and TRBJ2-7, with D tentatively TRBD2 (6 bases). Trimming stripped 4 bases from V and 3 bases from J, with 22 bases between. Germline V gives CDR1 SGHVS, CDR2 FQNEAQ. This CDR3 region has 17 residues.

This chain joins TRBV2 and TRBJ1-2; D remains ambiguous. CDR3 length equals 13 residues. Trimming removed 3 bases from V and 0 bases from J, with 5 bases in between. The germline V gene encodes CDR1 SNHLY and CDR2 FYNNEI. As DNA, the CDR3 is TGTGCCAGCAGTGAGTCAGCTAACTATGGCTACACCTTC. It specifies CASSESANYGYTF.

This clonotype was picked up many times. The chain is built from TRBV5-5 and TRBJ2-7; possibly TRBD1 for D (6 bases). The CDR3 has 14 amino acids. Trimming took off 0 bases at V and 6 bases at J, with 13 bases between the two ends. Germline V gives CDR1 SGHKS, CDR2 YYEKEE (reference sequence). CDR3 DNA: TGTGCCAGCAGCTTGGTCTCACAGGGTTTCGAGCAGTACTTC. As protein: CASSLVSQGFEQYF.

This clonotype occurred many times. The gene calls are TRBV13 and TRBJ2-1; 13 positions agree with TRBD2. The V and J ends lost 5 bases and 6 bases, in that order; junction bases with no gene match: 7. The CDR3 sequence is 16 residues long. Germline values: CDR1 PRHDT, CDR2 FYEKMQ (reference sequence). DNA of the CDR3: TGTGCCAGCAGCGTCGGACTAGCGGGAGTTCGCAATGAGCAGTTCTTC. Amino acid sequence: CASSVGLAGVRNEQFF.

A few counts support this clonotype. This chain connects TRBV12-3 or TRBV12-4 to TRBJ1-4, with 7 nucleotides matching TRBD1. Unmatched junction bases numbered 9, after V lost 6 bases and J lost 5 bases. There are 15 residues in the CDR3. The CDR3 DNA follows: TGTGCCAGCAGAAAGGGCACAGGGGAAAATGAAAAACTGTTTTTT. This codes for CASRKGTGENEKLFF.

The chain has TRBV7-9 and TRBJ2-3; the match to TRBD2 covers 12 bases. This CDR3 has 17 amino acids. Germline CDR1 SEHNR, CDR2 FQNEAQ (reference sequence). V shed 7 bases and J 0 bases; nucleotides not matched to a gene: 8. This chain's CDR3 is CASTTSGRIASTDTQYF. The CDR3 bases are TGTGCCAGCACCACTAGCGGGAGGATTGCGAGCACAGATACGCAGTATTTT.

The chain uses TRBV29-1 and TRBJ1-1, with D uncertain. Germline V gene data show CDR1 as SQVTM and CDR2 as ANQGSEA. The V and J ends lost 0 bases and 10 bases respectively, with 9 bases between them. The CDR3 loop spans 11 amino acids. CDR3 sequence (DNA): TGCAGCGTTGAAGATCGAGGACGAGCTTTCTTT. Its protein is CSVEDRGRAFF.